Below, 5 T cell receptor beta chains from the same sample are listed, as sequenced in a study of memory CD8 T cells in hepatitis C reinfection. Time point described: peak reinfection, 3 to 8 weeks after reinfection detection. Sorted cells were sequenced directly ex vivo without any in vitro expansion. Method: immunoSEQ multiplex PCR; TCRdb's copy keeps in-frame clones and lacks some. The table records around 47,000 clones, around nine tenths of them present only once. Input material: naive CD8+ T cells sorted from blood. Source of these receptors: a man between 18 and 29 years old with hepatitis C virus infection.

This chain links TRBV9 with TRBJ1-4; the D gene is possibly TRBD1 (6 bases). Germline V CDR1 and CDR2: SGDLS, YYNGEE. V lost 7 bases to trimming and J lost 8 bases, with 18 bases between them. The CDR3 runs 14 residues. CDR3 sequence (DNA): TGTGCCAGCGGCGGGGCACAGGGTGACGAAAAACTGTTTTTT. Protein product: CASGGAQGDEKLFF.

This chain links TRBV7-9 with TRBJ2-1, with 16 bases aligning to TRBD2. Per the germline V gene, CDR1 is SEHNR and CDR2 is FQNEAQ (reference sequence). The CDR3 consists of 18 residues. The junction had 8 bases not matched to a gene; V was cut back by 6 bases and J by 3 bases. The CDR3 DNA reads as TGTGCCAGCAGACCTCCGGGACTAGCGGGGGGGGTCTACAATGAGCAGTTCTTC. Translating gives CASRPPGLAGGVYNEQFF.

V is TRBV7-9 and J is TRBJ2-1; D possibly corresponds to TRBD2 (6 bases). The CDR3 is made up of 17 amino acids. Germline CDR1 reads SEHNR; CDR2 reads FQNEAQ (reference sequence). Trimming pared 4 bases from V and 5 bases from J, leaving 21 bases between. The CDR3 bases are TGTGCCAGCAGCTCCTCCTCCGGGACTCCGACCCACAATGAGCAGTTCTTC. This gives the protein CASSSSSGTPTHNEQFF. Together with reference TRBV7-9 and TRBJ2-1, the CDR3 gives the full variable domain: DTGVSQNPRHKITKRGQNVTFRCDPISEHNRLYWYRQTLGQGPEFLTYFQNEAQLEKSRLLSDRFSAERPKGSFSTLEIQRTEQGDSAMYLCASSSSSGTPTHNEQFFGPGTRLTVL.

Notes on this clone: This sample includes further DNA sequences coding for the same CDR3. The genes are TRBV7-2 and TRBJ2-3; possibly TRBD1 for D (7 bases). The CDR3 is 15 residues long. V lost 5 bases and J 6 bases, leaving 18 bases between the germline ends. The germline gives CDR1 SGHTA, CDR2 FQGNSA. The CDR3 coding sequence is TGTGCCAGCAGCCCGACAGGGAGGAATACGGATACGCAGTATTTT. It specifies CASSPTGRNTDTQYF. The full variable domain, with the rest looked up from reference TRBV7-2 and TRBJ2-3, is GAGVSQSPSNKVTEKGKDVELRCDPISGHTALYWYRQSLGQGLEFLIYFQGNSAPDKSGLPSDRFSAERTGGSVSTLTIQRTQQEDSAVYLCASSPTGRNTDTQYFGPGTRLTVL.

The J gene is TRBJ2-7, the V gene TRBV7-9; 7 positions match TRBD1. Unmatched junction bases numbered 12, after V lost 5 bases and J lost 2 bases. Per germline, CDR1 SEHNR and CDR2 FQNEAQ (reference sequence). CDR3 length equals 16 residues. This CDR3 reads CASSRHTGQTTYEQYF. CDR3 nucleotides: TGTGCCAGCAGCCGACACACGGGACAGACAACCTACGAGCAGTACTTC.